The 10 T cell receptor beta chains reported below all come from one sample, sequenced in a study of shared clonotypes between healthy human individuals. Clones were sequenced by immunoSEQ multiplex PCR, and TCRdb holds only the in-frame ones, with some missing. The profile shows approximately 1.5 million clones, around 98.5% of them singletons. The sequenced sample consisted of naive CD4+ T cells sorted from blood. Subset specified: CD45RA+ positively selected. These receptor sequences come from a man under 40 in good health.

The CDR3 loop reads CASRRGGVEEQYF. Here the CDR3 DNA reads TGTGCCAGCCGCAGAGGGGGGGTGGAGGAGCAGTACTTC. The chain uses TRBV2 and TRBJ2-7, with D possibly being TRBD2 (7 bases). The V gene's germline CDR1 is SNHLY and CDR2 FYNNEI. V lost 8 bases and J lost 7, with 18 bases in between. There are 13 residues in the CDR3.

The chain has TRBV5-1 and TRBJ2-6, with 7 bases lining up with TRBD1. CDR1 is SGHRS, CDR2 YFSETQ, per germline. The V gene end was trimmed by 8 bases and the J gene end by 1 base; junction bases not matched to a gene: 6. The CDR3 runs to 15 residues. The CDR3: CASRQGRSGANVLTF. In DNA, the CDR3 is TGCGCCAGTCGACAGGGAAGGTCTGGGGCCAACGTCCTGACTTTC.

This CDR3 reads CASSPGTTPILQEQYF. The CDR3 nucleotides are TGTGCCAGCAGCCCAGGGACAACTCCCATTCTTCAGGAGCAGTACTTC. This chain uses TRBV11-2 with TRBJ2-7; D might be TRBD1 (6 bases). The V and J ends lost 5 bases and 7 bases respectively, with 24 bases between them. The CDR3 spans 16 residues. CDR1 SGHAT and CDR2 FQNNGV come from the germline V gene.

The V call is TRBV5-6, the J call TRBJ2-7, with D possibly being TRBD1 (5 bases). Per the germline V gene, CDR1 is SGHDT and CDR2 is YYEEEE. V was shortened by 0 bases and J by 5 bases, with 12 bases between the two germline ends. There are 14 residues in the CDR3. CDR3 coding DNA: TGTGCCAGCAGCTTGGTGGTAGGGGTCAACGAGCAGTACTTC. Its translation is CASSLVVGVNEQYF. Using reference TRBV5-6 and TRBJ2-7 for the parts outside the CDR3, the full variable domain is DAGVTQSPTHLIKTRGQQVTLRCSPKSGHDTVSWYQQALGQGPQFIFQYYEEEERQRGNFPDRFSGHQFPNYSSELNVNALLLGDSALYLCASSLVVGVNEQYFGPGTRLTVT.

Details on this clone: Other DNA variants within this sample encode the same CDR3. The CDR3 is CASSLQGGQPQHF. DNA for the CDR3: TGTGCCAGCAGTTTACAGGGCGGTCAGCCCCAGCATTTT. This chain uses TRBV28 with TRBJ1-5; TRBD1 is a possible D gene (5 bases). V lost 2 bases and J lost 6, with 8 bases in between. The CDR3 runs to 13 residues. From germline, CDR1 is MDHEN and CDR2 SYDVKM.

V usage is TRBV28 and J usage is TRBJ2-2; D call uncertain. The germline V gene has CDR1 MDHEN and CDR2 SYDVKM. V lost 8 bases and J 6 bases, leaving 7 bases between the germline ends. CDR3 length: 11 residues. CDR3 in amino acids: CASSRAGELFF. For the CDR3, the DNA is TGTGCCAGCTCCCGGGCCGGGGAGCTGTTTTTT.

The chain employs TRBV10-2 and TRBJ2-6; D gene uncertain. The CDR3 contains 12 residues. V was trimmed by 0 bases and J by 11 bases, leaving 5 bases between them. The germline V gene encodes CDR1 WSHSY and CDR2 SAAADI. Here the CDR3 reads CASSESSYVLTF. In DNA, the CDR3 is TGCGCCAGCAGTGAGTCTAGTTACGTCCTGACTTTC.

The rearrangement uses TRBV28 and TRBJ2-3, with TRBD2 matching 10 bases. With 0 bases clipped from V and 8 bases from J, the junction kept 5 bases outside the gene matches. The CDR3 is 15 amino acids. CDR1 and CDR2 (germline): MDHEN, SYDVKM. CDR3 amino acids: CASSLWLAGDLTQYF. CDR3 in DNA: TGTGCCAGCAGTTTATGGCTAGCGGGAGATCTTACGCAGTATTTT.

As for this clone: This sample includes further DNA sequences coding for the same CDR3. The chain carries TRBV27 and TRBJ2-1; D remains unclear. Trimming left V 2 bases short and J 3 bases short, with 5 bases between. CDR1 is MNHEY and CDR2 is SMNVEV in the germline V gene (reference sequence). This CDR3 comprises 13 residues. In DNA, the CDR3 is TGTGCCAGCAGTTTAAACAGCTACAATGAGCAGTTCTTC. It encodes CASSLNSYNEQFF.

Only one count was recorded for this clone. This chain uses TRBV5-1 with TRBJ1-1; the match to TRBD1 covers 7 bases. Germline V gene sequence: CDR1 SGHRS, CDR2 YFSETQ. This CDR3 region has 15 residues. Germline trimming cut 2 bases from V and 4 bases from J; bases unmatched to any gene: 8. CDR3: CASSLGFDRATEAFF. For the CDR3, the DNA is TGCGCCAGCAGCTTAGGGTTTGACAGGGCCACTGAAGCTTTCTTT.